One sample yielded the 6 T cell receptor beta chains listed below, sequenced in a study of shared clonotypes between healthy human individuals. Profiled with immunoSEQ multiplex PCR; TCRdb holds only in-frame clones, not every one. Of over 850,000 clones detected, roughly 74% appear once; the ten largest clones hold more than 0.5%. The sequenced material came from memory CD4+ T cells from PBMCs. Subset: CD45RA-negative fraction. The source of these receptors is a man aged 18 to 30 in good health. Some clones in this sample may be carry-over from other donors' samples.

Ten or more counts support this clone. The chain employs TRBV6-5 and TRBJ2-5; D unresolved. CDR3 length equals 15 residues. Trimming cost V 2 bases and J 2 bases, with 12 bases left between them. Germline CDR1 MNHEY, CDR2 SVGAGI. CDR3 in amino acids: CASSYTPDRQETQYF. The CDR3 region has the DNA TGTGCCAGCAGTTACACCCCGGACCGGCAAGAGACCCAGTACTTC.

A word on this clone: A far larger clone is one base from this, pointing to a likely read error. The chain recombines TRBV5-6 with TRBJ2-4; D is unclear. The CDR3 is made up of 11 amino acids. The V and J ends lost 4 bases and 15 bases respectively, with 14 bases between them. Germline loops: CDR1 SGHDT, CDR2 YYEEEE. The CDR3 DNA reads TGTGCCAGCAGCCCCCTAGGAGATCCGTACTTC. Translating it yields CASSPLGDPYF. Full variable domain (remainder filled in from reference TRBV5-6 and TRBJ2-4): DAGVTQSPTHLIKTRGQQVTLRCSPKSGHDTVSWYQQALGQGPQFIFQYYEEEERQRGNFPDRFSGHQFPNYSSELNVNALLLGDSALYLCASSPLGDPYFGAGTRLSVL.

V usage is TRBV11-1 and J usage is TRBJ1-1; D gene uncertain. The CDR3 sequence is 13 residues long. V gave up 2 bases and J gave up 1 base, with 5 bases separating them. Germline assignment: CDR1 SGHAT and CDR2 FQDESV (reference sequence). CDR3 residues: CASSLIPNTEAFF. CDR3 DNA: TGTGCCAGCAGCTTAATACCGAACACTGAAGCTTTCTTT.

Only a few counts were recorded for this clone. This chain joins TRBV29-1 and TRBJ1-1; 7 bases align to TRBD1. With V trimmed by 7 bases and J by 3 bases, 5 bases remained unmatched. CDR1 SQVTM and CDR2 ANQGSEA come from the germline V gene. The CDR3 sequence is 12 residues long. The CDR3 is CSGGDRYTEAFF. CDR3 DNA sequence: TGCAGCGGGGGGGACAGATACACTGAAGCTTTCTTT.

The CDR3 is CASSYFQRGYEQYF. The DNA of the CDR3 is TGTGCCAGCAGTTATTTCCAGCGGGGATACGAGCAGTACTTC. The genes are TRBV6-5 and TRBJ2-7, with TRBD2 matching 7 bases. The CDR3 spans 14 residues. V lost 3 bases to trimming and J lost 4 bases; unmatched junction nucleotides: 6. CDR1 and CDR2 (germline): MNHEY, SVGAGI.

The DNA of the CDR3 is TGTGCCAGCAGCCCGACTAGCGGGCGCTCCTACGAGCAGTACTTC. This codes for CASSPTSGRSYEQYF. The rearrangement joins TRBV7-2 to TRBJ2-7; 10 nucleotides line up with TRBD2. The germline gives CDR1 SGHTA, CDR2 FQGNSA. This CDR3 is 15 amino acids long. The junction had 4 bases not matched to a gene; V was cut back by 5 bases and J by 0 bases.